The 4 T cell receptor beta chains given below trace back to one sample, sequenced in a study of blood T cells in healthy people across ages. Primed by a sample-barcoded 5' primer and a J-beta primer mix, a second PCR proceeded for about 6 to 11 cycles. TCRdb re-called the 5' RACE reads through MiXCR, storing one row per CDR3 protein. The sample carries roughly 1.7 million distinct CDR3 sequences, about 35% recorded once. Material: blood. Receptors were obtained from a woman in her 30s in good health.

This clonotype was recorded at least ten times. The genes are TRBV13 and TRBJ2-7; no reliable D call. CDR3 length equals 14 residues. The germline V and J ends were trimmed by 6 bases and 1 base, with 13 bases remaining between them. CDR1 and CDR2 (germline): PRHDT, FYEKMQ (reference sequence). This CDR3 is CASSPPLRSYEQYF. The CDR3 coding sequence is TGTGCCAGCAGTCCCCCCCTTCGGTCCTACGAGCAGTACTTC.

The rearrangement links TRBV20-1 to TRBJ2-5; 9 positions agree with TRBD2. The V gene end was trimmed by 0 bases and the J gene end by 5 bases; junction bases not matched to a gene: 10. Germline CDR1 DFQATT, CDR2 SNEGSKA (reference sequence). CDR3 length: 16 residues. The CDR3 region has the DNA TGCAGTGCTAGAGATTGGGGTAGCGGGAGAGGGGAGACCCAGTACTTC. Protein sequence: CSARDWGSGRGETQYF.

The chain recombines TRBV20-1 with TRBJ2-3; 13 bases agree with TRBD2. The CDR3 runs 17 residues. The V segment lost 6 bases and the J segment 2 bases; nucleotides outside the gene matches: 11. Germline lookup yields CDR1 DFQATT and CDR2 SNEGSKA (reference sequence). The CDR3 reads CSAGLAGPLLTTDTQYF. In nucleotides, the CDR3 is TGCAGTGCGGGACTAGCGGGGCCCCTCCTGACCACAGATACGCAGTATTTT.

This clonotype occurred a few times. The chain has TRBV20-1 and TRBJ2-7; a weak D match, TRBD1 (6 bases). This CDR3 has 14 residues. The germline CDR1 and CDR2 sequences are DFQATT and SNEGSKA (reference sequence). Trimming took off 6 bases at V and 0 bases at J, with 15 bases between the two ends. This chain's CDR3 is CSAQDRRYSYEQYF. The CDR3 DNA follows: TGCAGTGCACAAGACAGGCGGTACTCCTACGAGCAGTACTTC.